The 9 T cell receptor beta chains given below trace back to one sample, sequenced in a study of blood T cell repertoires in COVID-19. The method was immunoSEQ multiplex PCR; TCRdb's version includes in-frame clones alone and lacks a portion of them. The sample has about 280,000 clones, almost 85% seen once. Sequenced sample: peripheral blood. These receptors came from a man aged 50-60 years with active or convalescent COVID-19.

This rearrangement joins TRBV4-3 to TRBJ2-1; no definite D call. CDR3 length equals 13 residues. V was shortened by 0 bases and J by 10 bases, with 10 bases between the two germline ends. Germline CDR1 LGHNA, CDR2 YSLEER. CDR3 protein: CASSQEGRREQFF. The DNA of the CDR3 is TGCGCCAGCAGCCAAGAAGGAAGGCGGGAGCAGTTCTTC.

The genes are TRBV5-6 and TRBJ1-2; perhaps TRBD1 as D (5 bases). Germline values: CDR1 SGHDT, CDR2 YYEEEE. The CDR3 has 15 residues. The V gene lost 4 bases and the J gene lost 8 bases, with 21 bases spanning the gap. CDR3 in DNA: TGTGCCAGCAGCCTGGGAGGGACCCTCGGGGGAGGCTACACCTTC. Amino acid sequence: CASSLGGTLGGGYTF. Based on the CDR3 plus reference TRBV5-6 and TRBJ1-2, the full variable domain is DAGVTQSPTHLIKTRGQQVTLRCSPKSGHDTVSWYQQALGQGPQFIFQYYEEEERQRGNFPDRFSGHQFPNYSSELNVNALLLGDSALYLCASSLGGTLGGGYTFGSGTRLTVV.

This chain uses TRBV5-8 with TRBJ1-3; D is possibly TRBD1 (5 bases). The CDR3 length is 16 residues. Germline assignment: CDR1 SGHTS and CDR2 YDEGEE. V was shortened by 0 bases and J by 0 bases, with 10 bases between the two germline ends. The CDR3 DNA reads as TGTGCCAGCAGCTTGGGGACACGGATCTCTGGAAACACCATATATTTT. As protein: CASSLGTRISGNTIYF.

The chain employs TRBV5-6 and TRBJ2-7; TRBD1 aligns across 9 bases. V dropped 0 bases and J dropped 6; count of bases not matched to a gene: 1. Germline V lookup: CDR1 SGHDT, CDR2 YYEEEE. The CDR3 loop spans 13 amino acids. The CDR3 nucleotides read TGTGCCAGCAGCTTGGTGGGACAGGGCGAGCAGTACTTC. It is translated as CASSLVGQGEQYF.

The chain recombines TRBV7-6 with TRBJ2-1; the match to TRBD2 covers 9 bases. V shed 3 bases and J 7 bases; nucleotides not matched to a gene: 7. Germline loops: CDR1 SGHVS, CDR2 FNYEAQ. The CDR3 is made up of 15 amino acids. The CDR3 DNA sequence: TGTGCCAGCAGCTTGGGTAGCGGGAGCGGTAATGAGCAGTTCTTC. Protein sequence: CASSLGSGSGNEQFF.

The chain links TRBV19 to TRBJ2-1; TRBD2 matches at 10 bases. V dropped 5 bases and J dropped 2; count of bases not matched to a gene: 9. The CDR3 contains 17 residues. CDR1 is LNHDA, CDR2 SQIVND, per germline (reference sequence). In DNA form, the CDR3 reads TGTGCCAGTAGTCCTACGGGAAGCGGGAGGGCCTACAATGAGCAGTTCTTC. Translation gives CASSPTGSGRAYNEQFF.

CDR3 loop: CASSLAVRTGGGDEQFF. The CDR3 DNA reads TGTGCCAGCAGCTTAGCAGTTAGGACAGGGGGCGGCGATGAGCAGTTCTTC. This chain joins TRBV7-2 and TRBJ2-1; 11 bases agree with TRBD1. The trim removed 0 bases at V and 8 bases at J, leaving 9 bases unmatched. CDR3 length: 17 amino acids. The V gene's germline CDR1 is SGHTA and CDR2 FQGNSA.

The gene calls are TRBV12-5 and TRBJ2-1; the match to TRBD2 covers 9 bases. This CDR3 contains 13 residues. V shed 3 bases, J shed 6 bases, and the junction held 0 bases outside the gene matches. The V gene's germline CDR1 is LGHNT and CDR2 FRNRAP. CDR3 bases: TGTGCTAGTGGTTTTAGCGGGGGCAATGAGCAGTTCTTC. Its translation is CASGFSGGNEQFF.

The chain has TRBV9 and TRBJ2-6; TRBD2 might be the D (6 bases). The germline gives CDR1 SGDLS, CDR2 YYNGEE. This CDR3 has 17 residues. The V end was cut by 0 bases, the J end by 0 bases, with 10 bases between. The CDR3 region has the DNA TGTGCCAGCAGCGTAGTAGCGGTAATCTCTGGGGCCAACGTCCTGACTTTC. It yields the protein CASSVVAVISGANVLTF.